What follows describes a single T cell receptor (beta chain). The antigen remains undetermined. This record comes from a study of identical twins. Study-level findings and limits: For cord blood, abundant beta clonotypes had fewer insertions, unlike memory repertoires, which showed none.

TCRdb processed the 5' RACE reads anew with MiXCR; each CDR3 protein has one entry. The sample includes 1.5 million to 2 million distinct CDR3 sequences, about 32% of them seen just once. All of the donors were Caucasians in good health. The germline V gene encodes CDR1 DFQATT and CDR2 SNEGSKA (reference sequence). The V gene lost 6 bases and the J gene lost 8 bases, with 16 bases spanning the gap. This CDR3 is 13 amino acids long. The sequence was obtained from a newborn girl in good health. The J gene is TRBJ1-4, the V gene TRBV20-1; the D gene is possibly TRBD1 (5 bases). Sequencing was carried out using cord blood. The DNA of the CDR3 is TGCAGTGCCCCTATTTGGGGGGAGGAAAAACTGTTTTTT. Translation: CSAPIWGEEKLFF.